This T cell receptor (beta chain) was retrieved from a study of T cells in Graves' hyperthyroidism and ophthalmopathy. The V and J ends lost 9 bases and 0 bases, in that order; junction bases with no gene match: 4. CDR1 LNHDA and CDR2 SQIVND come from the germline V gene (reference sequence). The CDR3 length is 14 residues. Amplification of TCR beta CDR3 regions was performed using RNA transcripts as template. Primed by the HTBI set, a first-round RT-PCR was run on the TCR CDR3. TCRdb reanalysed the multiplex PCR reads using MiXCR and keeps one entry per CDR3 protein. The sample has 500,000 to 600,000 distinct CDR3 sequences, about 46% seen once; the top ten hold around 47%.

This chain joins TRBV19 and TRBJ2-2; TRBD1 agrees at 7 bases. This receptor was taken from an adult woman with Graves' disease, either hyperthyroidism or ophthalmopathy (not recorded which). The sample was peripheral blood or thyroid tissue (not recorded which). CDR3 loop: CASQGQPNTGELFF. The DNA for the CDR3 is TGTGCCAGCCAGGGACAGCCGAACACCGGGGAGCTGTTTTTT. The full variable domain, with the rest looked up from reference TRBV19 and TRBJ2-2, is DGGITQSPKYLFRKEGQNVTLSCEQNLNHDAMYWYRQDPGQGLRLIYYSQIVNDFQKGDIAEGYSVSREKKESFPLTVTSAQKNPTAFYLCASQGQPNTGELFFGEGSRLTVL.